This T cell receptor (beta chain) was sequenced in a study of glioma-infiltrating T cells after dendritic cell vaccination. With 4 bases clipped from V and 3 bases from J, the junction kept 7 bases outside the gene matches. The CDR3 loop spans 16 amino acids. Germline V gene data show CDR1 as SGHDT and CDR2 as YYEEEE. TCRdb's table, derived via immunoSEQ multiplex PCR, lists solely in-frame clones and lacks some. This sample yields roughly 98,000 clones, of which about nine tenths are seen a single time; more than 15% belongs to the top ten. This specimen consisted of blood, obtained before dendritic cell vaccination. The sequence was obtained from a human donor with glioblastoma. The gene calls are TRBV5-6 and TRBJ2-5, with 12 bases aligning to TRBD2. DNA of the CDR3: TGTGCCAGCAGCCCTACGACTAGCGGGGGCGAAGAGACCCAGTACTTC. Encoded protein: CASSPTTSGGEETQYF.